This record covers a single T cell receptor beta chain. Its target is not known. The CDR3 consists of 16 residues. V lost 0 bases and J 5 bases, leaving 18 bases between the germline ends. Germline-derived CDR1 and CDR2 are SGDLS and YYNGEE. The sample belongs to a study of cytomegalovirus exposure and HLA in healthy donors. On the study more broadly: The roughly 120 validation repertoires, a later analysis reported, used the same platform as the roughly 710 first-cohort repertoires.

Sequenced by immunoSEQ multiplex PCR; TCRdb stores in-frame clones only, minus some. The repertoire includes approximately 170,000 clones, roughly 80% of them detected once, and about 2.3% sits in the top ten. Whole-study findings and limits: Testing in vitro showed a few CMV-associated chains specific for CMV antigens.

The chain employs TRBV9 and TRBJ2-7; the D gene is possibly TRBD2 (7 bases). The sequenced sample was PBMCs. The sequence came from a man aged 25 to 40 in good health and CMV-seropositive. CDR3 DNA sequence: TGTGCCAGCAGCGTAGAAGGGAGGGGGGCGTACCACGAGCAGTACTTC. Protein: CASSVEGRGAYHEQYF.